This T cell receptor beta chain was recorded in a study of T cells after yellow fever vaccination. The junction had 9 bases not matched to a gene; V was cut back by 5 bases and J by 8 bases. Looked up from germline, CDR1 is SNHLY and CDR2 is FYNNEI. The CDR3 length is 14 residues. This clonotype was recorded many times. TCRdb reanalysed the 5' RACE reads using MiXCR and keeps one entry per CDR3 protein. Altogether 250,000 or so distinct CDR3 sequences are present, more than 3.5% being singletons, with the ten largest covering roughly a fifth. The J gene is TRBJ2-3, the V gene TRBV2; TRBD2 agrees at 8 bases. The sequence was obtained from a man aged 18 to 29 who received the YFV17D yellow fever vaccine. The material was PBMCs, obtained 15 days after the yellow fever booster vaccination. The CDR3 DNA is TGTGCCAGCAGTTCACATGCGGGGGGCAGTACGCAGTATTTT. Its translation: CASSSHAGGSTQYF.